This T cell receptor (beta chain) originates from a study of blood T cell repertoires in COVID-19 (dated by TCRdb to about 2020). With respect to the entire study: The collaborator samples originated in the United States, Italy and Spain and spanned the acute and convalescent phases of COVID-19. The material from the prospective study consisted of cDNA or gDNA derived from T cells, B-cell-depleted T cells, or PBMCs. Subjects who had been exposed to COVID-19, were actively infected with it, or had recovered from it provided the deeply sampled blood TCRbeta repertoires that made up the dataset. A freely available public database, intended as a resource for researchers studying the immune response to SARS-CoV-2, is where the repertoires were released. The samples were drawn from two sources: the first 160 participants of the ongoing ImmuneRACE study, and fewer than 1,500 subjects contributed by 6 global collaborators. A de-identified subject ID, COVID-19 status, age in years and sex were almost always included in the sample metadata. HLA class I and class II types, where available, came from metadata supplied by the sample provider rather than from assay-based typing.

Overall study results and their limits: The amount of clinical and demographic metadata varied by source and participant and was provided uncurated.

Participants in the prospective study were aged about 18 to 95 years, lived in about two dozen United States geographic areas, and enrolled through a virtual design. In the prospective study, participants were assigned to cohorts based on the clinical history participants reported in a screening survey and a study questionnaire. In the prospective study, mobile phlebotomists collected whole blood, serum and a nasopharyngeal or oropharyngeal swab from each participant. Additional blood draws and questionnaires over an approximately two-month period could optionally be provided by prospective study participants. Blood samples from the prospective study were shipped frozen or at room temperature prior to DNA extraction. From its cysteine to its phenylalanine, the CDR3 spans 15 amino acids. The read is trimmed to its CDR3 DNA, 45 bases read in frame from base 1. The germline V gene specifies SGHDN as CDR1 and FVKESK as CDR2. The junction carries 14 bases between V and J, which are trimmed by 2 bases and 4 bases respectively.

With respect to this clone: The antigen it binds to is not known. Per-nucleotide qualities are absent, and no much larger clonotype sits a single base away.

The immunoSEQ Assay, a bias-controlled multiplex PCR, was used to amplify TCRbeta CDR3 regions from genomic DNA. The authors processed their data as follows. Nucleated cell counts per sample were estimated from amplification of reference gene primers within the assay. To quantify the absolute abundance of each unique TCRbeta CDR3 rearrangement, sequence reads were collapsed and filtered. Productive Simpson clonality was computed per sample as the square root of Simpson's diversity index over productive rearrangements. Drawn from immuneACCESS, this table holds only the in-frame rearrangements with V and J called that TCRdb kept. Clones are partly lost; checked studies trace under half to an unresolved V gene and leave the rest unexplained. The V and J calls and clone size are taken from that table; D and trimming were inferred from the DNA. The sample records 160,000 or so clones, approximately 84% of which are singletons. The top ten clonotypes cover roughly 6% of the sample.

This clonotype was sampled from a woman aged 40 to 55 with acute COVID-19. The chain is made from TRBV14 and TRBJ2-5; the D segment could be TRBD1, given 6 matching bases. Source material: PBMCs or T cells enriched from blood (not recorded which). Here is the DNA: TGTGCCAGCAGCCAACTAACAGGGCCGGGAGAGACCCAGTACTTC. This is translated as CASSQLTGPGETQYF.